Shown below are 17 T cell receptor beta chains from a single sample sequenced in a study of blood T cell repertoires in COVID-19. Generated by immunoSEQ multiplex PCR, the TCRdb table keeps only in-frame clones and is missing some. The sample comprises under 450,000 clones, 81% of which are singletons, and under 1.2% rests with the top ten. Sequencing input: peripheral blood. The source of these receptors is a human donor with acute or convalescent COVID-19. The donor label of this sample is uncertain.

The chain has TRBV2 and TRBJ1-1; TRBD1 might be the D (5 bases). Germline lookup yields CDR1 SNHLY and CDR2 FYNNEI. Trimming took off 6 bases at V and 0 bases at J, with 14 bases between the two ends. The CDR3 loop spans 15 amino acids. The CDR3, as DNA: TGTGCCAGCAGACTAAGACAGAACATGAACACTGAAGCTTTCTTT. Translated: CASRLRQNMNTEAFF.

The chain combines TRBV10-3 with TRBJ1-2; D is perhaps TRBD1 (6 bases). This CDR3 contains 13 residues. Germline lookup yields CDR1 ENHRY and CDR2 SYGVKD. Trimming cost V 6 bases and J 5 bases, with 13 bases left between them. The CDR3: CAIRLGQTYGYTF. The CDR3 DNA reads as TGTGCCATCAGGTTAGGACAGACATATGGCTACACCTTC.

The chain uses TRBV7-8 and TRBJ2-1; D may be TRBD2 (5 bases). This CDR3 has 16 residues. V was clipped by 5 bases and J by 0 bases, with 14 bases between them. Per the germline V gene, CDR1 is SGHVS and CDR2 is FQNEAQ. The CDR3 is CASSPTGIASYNEQFF. For the CDR3, the DNA is TGTGCCAGCAGCCCGACGGGGATCGCCTCCTACAATGAGCAGTTCTTC.

The gene calls are TRBV6-5 and TRBJ2-2; D is perhaps TRBD2 (5 bases). CDR3 length equals 16 residues. Germline V gives CDR1 MNHEY, CDR2 SVGAGI. The germline V and J ends were trimmed by 2 bases and 5 bases, with 15 bases remaining between them. CDR3 loop: CASSYRWAPGTGELFF. In DNA, the CDR3 is TGTGCCAGCAGTTACCGGTGGGCTCCGGGGACCGGGGAGCTGTTTTTT.

This chain links TRBV5-1 with TRBJ1-6, with D possibly matching TRBD1 (5 bases). V lost 3 bases and J lost 8, with 9 bases in between. CDR3 length: 13 residues. Germline loops: CDR1 SGHRS, CDR2 YFSETQ. DNA of the CDR3: TGCGCCAGCAGCTCCGGGGGGGATTCACCCCTCCACTTT. Its protein is CASSSGGDSPLHF. The variable domain in full, with the rest retrieved from reference TRBV5-1 and TRBJ1-6, is KAGVTQTPRYLIKTRGQQVTLSCSPISGHRSVSWYQQTPGQGLQFLFEYFSETQRNKGNFPGRFSGRQFSNSRSEMNVSTLELGDSALYLCASSSGGDSPLHFGNGTRLTVT.

This chain uses TRBV5-1 with TRBJ1-2; D is undetermined. Between the trimmed V and J ends, which lost 2 bases and 2 bases, there was a span of 7 bases. The CDR3 is made up of 13 amino acids. CDR1 is SGHRS and CDR2 is YFSETQ in the germline V gene. CDR3 DNA sequence: TGCGCCAGCAGCTTTAGCGAAAACTATGGCTACACCTTC. Protein: CASSFSENYGYTF.

V usage is TRBV29-1 and J usage is TRBJ2-1; D might be TRBD2 (5 bases). Germline CDR1 reads SQVTM; CDR2 reads ANQGSEA. The CDR3 has 14 residues. V lost 3 bases to trimming and J lost 3 bases, with 12 bases between them. CDR3 in DNA: TGCAGCGTTGAGAAGAGGGAGTTCTACAATGAGCAGTTCTTC. Its translation is CSVEKREFYNEQFF.

The rearrangement uses TRBV28 and TRBJ1-1; 8 bases are shared with TRBD1. The CDR3 sequence is 14 residues long. Germline V CDR1 and CDR2: MDHEN, SYDVKM. The trim removed 5 bases at V and 1 base at J, leaving 3 bases unmatched. The CDR3 nucleotides are TGTGCCAGCAGTACCGGGACAGGGAACACTGAAGCTTTCTTT. Amino acids: CASSTGTGNTEAFF.

The chain employs TRBV10-3 and TRBJ2-1; D possibly corresponds to TRBD2 (5 bases). The CDR3 is made up of 15 amino acids. Germline V CDR1 and CDR2: ENHRY, SYGVKD. Trimming took 0 bases from V and 5 from J, leaving 11 bases between them. Here the CDR3 DNA reads TGTGCCATCAGTGAGTCGCAGTCACTAGACAATGAGCAGTTCTTC. Translating it yields CAISESQSLDNEQFF.

The V and J genes are TRBV5-1 and TRBJ1-2; no reliable D call. Germline lookup yields CDR1 SGHRS and CDR2 YFSETQ. This CDR3 spans 18 amino acids. V lost 0 bases to trimming and J lost 4 bases, with 22 bases between them. CDR3 sequence (DNA): TGCGCCAGCAGCTTGGAACTAGGTGCGGCTGGTACCAGCTATGGCTACACCTTC. Encoded protein: CASSLELGAAGTSYGYTF.

V is TRBV7-2 and J is TRBJ2-7; 9 nucleotides match TRBD1. Looked up from germline, CDR1 is SGHTA and CDR2 is FQGNSA. The CDR3 length is 15 residues. Losses at the gene ends were 1 base for V and 4 bases for J; bases not matched to a gene: 5. This CDR3 is CASSLDRDRVYEQYF. As DNA, the CDR3 is TGTGCCAGCAGCTTAGACCGGGACAGGGTGTACGAGCAGTACTTC.

The chain combines TRBV15 with TRBJ2-7, with TRBD1 as a possible D gene (6 bases). This CDR3 comprises 15 residues. Trimming removed 2 bases at V and 2 bases at J, with 13 bases between. The germline CDR1 and CDR2 sequences are LNHNV and YYDKDF (reference sequence). This chain's CDR3 is CATSRLNRGTYEQYF. CDR3 coding DNA: TGTGCCACCAGCAGATTAAATAGGGGGACCTACGAGCAGTACTTC.

The J gene is TRBJ2-1, the V gene TRBV5-4; 11 bases are shared with TRBD1. The CDR3 runs 15 residues. Germline CDR1 and CDR2: SGHNT and YYREEE (reference sequence). J gave up 5 bases and V 3 bases, and 4 bases lay outside the gene matches. Here the CDR3 DNA reads TGTGCCAGCAGCTGGACAGGGGGCAGGGACAATGAGCAGTTCTTC. Protein product: CASSWTGGRDNEQFF.

The J gene is TRBJ2-5, the V gene TRBV5-1; unclear D gene. Germline V CDR1 and CDR2: SGHRS, YFSETQ. The CDR3 has 14 residues. Trimming stripped 3 bases from V and 1 base from J, with 10 bases between. The DNA for the CDR3 is TGCGCCAGCAGCTGGCAGGCCGCCCAAGAGACCCAGTACTTC. Translating gives CASSWQAAQETQYF.

V usage is TRBV5-1 and J usage is TRBJ2-1; 9 nucleotides match TRBD2. This CDR3 has 15 residues. The J segment lost 3 bases and the V segment lost 4 bases, leaving 5 bases of the junction unmatched. Germline lookup yields CDR1 SGHRS and CDR2 YFSETQ. The CDR3 spells CASSPRTSDYNEQFF. CDR3 sequence (DNA): TGCGCCAGCAGCCCCCGGACTAGCGACTACAATGAGCAGTTCTTC.

J is TRBJ1-3 and V is TRBV6-5; D ambiguous. Per the germline V gene, CDR1 is MNHEY and CDR2 is SVGAGI. V dropped 2 bases and J dropped 2 bases, with 10 bases sitting between them. The CDR3 has 15 residues. The CDR3 reads CASSYGETPGNTIYF. The CDR3 DNA reads TGTGCCAGCAGTTACGGGGAGACACCTGGAAACACCATATATTTT.

This chain links TRBV6-5 with TRBJ2-7, with D perhaps matching TRBD1 (5 bases). Germline CDR1 and CDR2: MNHEY and SVGAGI. Trimming removed 7 bases from V and 1 base from J, with 14 bases in between. The CDR3 is made up of 14 amino acids. Here the CDR3 reads CASTSPQGSYEQYF. The CDR3 DNA follows: TGTGCCAGCACTTCCCCTCAGGGTTCCTACGAGCAGTACTTC.